These 30 T cell receptor beta chains were sequenced from one sample in a study of blood T cell repertoires in COVID-19. Clones were read by immunoSEQ multiplex PCR, and TCRdb kept only the in-frame ones, dropping some. The repertoire consists of 250,000 or so clones, with less than 85% occurring once and the leading ten covering about 2%. The sample taken for sequencing was PBMCs or T cells enriched from blood (not recorded which). These receptors were obtained from a man between 60 and 75 years old who had recovered from COVID-19.

This chain joins TRBV10-3 and TRBJ1-6, with 7 bases aligning to TRBD1. In germline, CDR1 is ENHRY, CDR2 SYGVKD. V was clipped by 6 bases and J by 1 base; unmatched bases: 3. The CDR3 runs 15 residues. In nucleotides, the CDR3 is TGTGCCATCAGGACAGGGACTTCCTATAATTCACCCCTCCACTTT. It translates to CAIRTGTSYNSPLHF.

This clone appeared a single time. This rearrangement joins TRBV11-3 to TRBJ2-7; weak D call: TRBD1 (6 bases). V was shortened by 5 bases and J by 4 bases, with 18 bases between the two germline ends. Germline assignment: CDR1 SGHNT and CDR2 YENEEA. This CDR3 has 15 amino acids. CDR3 in amino acids: CASSTGPGHQYEQYF. The CDR3 DNA reads TGTGCCAGCAGCACGGGCCCGGGACATCAGTACGAGCAGTACTTC.

This chain joins TRBV16 and TRBJ1-1; possibly TRBD1 for D (6 bases). CDR1 and CDR2 (germline): KGHSY, FQNENV. The CDR3 has 13 amino acids. V lost 4 bases and J lost 6, with 12 bases in between. This CDR3 reads CASSRTVSAEAFF. CDR3 sequence (DNA): TGTGCCAGCAGCCGGACAGTTTCCGCTGAAGCTTTCTTT.

This sequence joins TRBV9 and TRBJ1-2, with D possibly matching TRBD1 (5 bases). Germline V gene lookup returns CDR1 SGDLS and CDR2 YYNGEE. The V gene lost 4 bases and the J gene lost 4 bases, with 20 bases spanning the gap. The CDR3 contains 16 residues. DNA for the CDR3: TGTGCCAGCAGCCCAACAATGGGACTCCCTCCCTATGGCTACACCTTC. This sequence encodes CASSPTMGLPPYGYTF.

The chain is built from TRBV10-2 and TRBJ1-5; TRBD1 might be the D (6 bases). Germline assignment: CDR1 WSHSY and CDR2 SAAADI. The germline V and J ends were trimmed by 4 bases and 7 bases, with 14 bases remaining between them. The CDR3 is 14 residues long. The CDR3 loop is CASSVTGTGQPQHF. The CDR3 nucleotides read TGCGCCAGCAGTGTAACAGGGACGGGACAGCCCCAGCATTTT.

This clone was seen only once. V and J are TRBV11-2 and TRBJ2-1; the D gene is possibly TRBD1 (6 bases). The CDR3 length is 14 residues. V was clipped by 5 bases and J by 5 bases, with 13 bases between them. Germline V lookup: CDR1 SGHAT, CDR2 FQNNGV. DNA for the CDR3: TGTGCCAGCAGCCCTCGACAGGAAAACAATGAGCAGTTCTTC. It codes for CASSPRQENNEQFF.

This clone occurred once. The chain recombines TRBV27 with TRBJ2-1, with TRBD1 matching over 10 bases. CDR3 length equals 14 residues. Germline CDR1 is MNHEY and CDR2 is SMNVEV (reference sequence). V shed 6 bases, J shed 9 bases, and the junction held 8 bases outside the gene matches. The CDR3 here is CASRRQGAYSEQFF. CDR3 coding DNA: TGTGCCAGCAGACGACAGGGGGCCTATAGTGAGCAGTTCTTC.

The rearrangement joins TRBV2 to TRBJ1-1; possible D gene TRBD1, 5 bases. Trimming removed 0 bases from V and 5 bases from J, with 13 bases in between. The CDR3 is 15 residues long. Germline V CDR1 and CDR2: SNHLY, FYNNEI. In DNA, the CDR3 is TGTGCCAGCAGTGAAGCGACGGCCCAGGGAACTGAAGCTTTCTTT. Translation: CASSEATAQGTEAFF.

This clone has just a few counts. The genes are TRBV20-1 and TRBJ2-7; no reliable D call. Germline V lookup: CDR1 DFQATT, CDR2 SNEGSKA (reference sequence). The CDR3 is made up of 11 amino acids. The germline V and J ends were trimmed by 5 bases and 0 bases, with 5 bases remaining between them. CDR3 in amino acids: CSAFSSYEQYF. CDR3 DNA sequence: TGCAGTGCTTTCAGCTCCTACGAGCAGTACTTC.

The V call is TRBV6-2 or TRBV6-3, the J call TRBJ1-5; D is uncertain. CDR3 length: 14 residues. Germline V gene data show CDR1 as MNHEY and CDR2 as SVGEGT. V lost 5 bases to trimming and J lost 5 bases, with 13 bases between them. CDR3 region: CASSTSIGYQPQHF. Written as DNA, the CDR3 is TGTGCCAGCAGTACCTCGATCGGTTATCAGCCCCAGCATTTT.

The V call is TRBV5-1, the J call TRBJ1-3; TRBD1 agrees at 7 bases. V shed 3 bases, J shed 0 bases, and the junction held 9 bases outside the gene matches. The CDR3 has 17 amino acids. CDR1 is SGHRS and CDR2 is YFSETQ in the germline V gene. DNA of the CDR3: TGCGCCAGCAGCTCTACGACAGGGCCCTTCTCTGGAAACACCATATATTTT. Protein: CASSSTTGPFSGNTIYF.

In this sample, this clone turned up a few times. The V call is TRBV4-3, the J call TRBJ1-5; the D gene is possibly TRBD1 (5 bases). V was pared by 4 bases and J by 3 bases, with 13 bases between. The CDR3 has 15 residues. Per the germline V gene, CDR1 is LGHNA and CDR2 is YSLEER. CDR3 coding DNA: TGCGCCAGCAGCCTTGACAGAAGCTTCAATCAGCCCCAGCATTTT. This encodes CASSLDRSFNQPQHF.

This clone was detected only a few times. V gene TRBV28 combines with J gene TRBJ1-1; D unresolved. CDR3 length: 13 amino acids. V gave up 1 base and J gave up 1 base, with 4 bases separating them. Looked up from germline, CDR1 is MDHEN and CDR2 is SYDVKM. CDR3 region: CASSLSGNTEAFF. DNA of the CDR3: TGTGCCAGCAGTTTATCAGGGAACACTGAAGCTTTCTTT.

This rearrangement joins TRBV9 to TRBJ1-1; no reliable D call. V was cut by 0 bases and J by 3 bases, with 9 bases left in between. CDR1 and CDR2 (germline): SGDLS, YYNGEE. CDR3 length: 14 residues. The CDR3 DNA reads as TGTGCCAGCAGCGTAGCTACAGCGGACACTGAAGCTTTCTTT. It specifies CASSVATADTEAFF.

This sequence joins TRBV19 and TRBJ1-2, with a possible D match to TRBD1 (5 bases). The CDR3 has 16 residues. Germline lookup yields CDR1 LNHDA and CDR2 SQIVND (reference sequence). V was shortened by 7 bases and J by 4 bases, with 22 bases between the two germline ends. This CDR3 is CASTTWGSTGGYGYTF. The CDR3 region has the DNA TGTGCCAGTACCACATGGGGGTCGACCGGGGGCTATGGCTACACCTTC.

This clone was observed many times. This chain links TRBV6-5 with TRBJ1-2; the D gene is possibly TRBD1 (5 bases). Germline CDR1 is MNHEY and CDR2 is SVGAGI. The CDR3 covers 14 residues. V gave up 0 bases and J gave up 5 bases, with 10 bases separating them. The CDR3, as DNA: TGTGCCAGCAGTTACTCAACCCCAGGGTATGGCTACACCTTC. Protein: CASSYSTPGYGYTF.

This rearrangement joins TRBV4-3 to TRBJ2-2; 10 bases fit TRBD1. Germline CDR1 LGHNA, CDR2 YSLEER. The ends lost 3 bases at V and 4 bases at J; junction bases unmatched: 5. CDR3 length equals 16 residues. DNA of the CDR3: TGCGCCAGCAGCCACGGGGGACAGGGGTCCACCGGGGAGCTGTTTTTT. Residues: CASSHGGQGSTGELFF.

The V and J genes are TRBV18 and TRBJ1-6, with D unresolved. This CDR3 has 15 residues. Germline V gives CDR1 KGHSH, CDR2 LQKENI. V lost 1 base and J 7 bases, leaving 11 bases between the germline ends. In DNA, the CDR3 is TGTGCCAGCTCACCACTTAGCGGAGAAAATTCACCCCTCCACTTT. Protein: CASSPLSGENSPLHF.

V gene TRBV18 combines with J gene TRBJ1-1; TRBD1 agrees at 9 bases. Losses at the gene ends were 1 base for V and 7 bases for J; bases not matched to a gene: 13. CDR3 length equals 17 residues. Germline values: CDR1 KGHSH, CDR2 LQKENI. The chain's CDR3 is CASSPRTPGQGLYEAFF. DNA for the CDR3: TGTGCCAGCTCACCACGGACCCCGGGACAGGGCCTCTATGAAGCTTTCTTT.

The CDR3 sequence: CASTRDGQGGYGYTF. The DNA of the CDR3 is TGTGCCAGCACCCGAGACGGACAGGGGGGCTATGGCTACACCTTC. V is TRBV7-9 and J is TRBJ1-2; 10 positions agree with TRBD1. The germline V gene encodes CDR1 SEHNR and CDR2 FQNEAQ (reference sequence). The CDR3 loop spans 15 amino acids. The trim removed 7 bases at V and 4 bases at J, leaving 9 bases unmatched.

The genes are TRBV19 and TRBJ1-1, with 8 nucleotides matching TRBD1. V was pared by 6 bases and J by 1 base, with 10 bases of the junction left unmatched. The CDR3 loop spans 16 amino acids. Per the germline V gene, CDR1 is LNHDA and CDR2 is SQIVND (reference sequence). The CDR3 coding sequence is TGTGCCAGTAGAAACCACGTAGGACAGGGGAACACTGAAGCTTTCTTT. It yields the protein CASRNHVGQGNTEAFF.

The chain has TRBV6-5 and TRBJ2-1, with D possibly being TRBD2 (5 bases). V lost 6 bases, J lost 8 bases, and 17 bases lay in between. This CDR3 region has 14 residues. Looked up from germline, CDR1 is MNHEY and CDR2 is SVGAGI. The CDR3 spells CASRRTSGPHEQFF. CDR3 bases: TGTGCCAGCAGGAGGACCAGCGGTCCCCATGAGCAGTTCTTC.

This rearrangement joins TRBV5-4 to TRBJ2-7, with TRBD1 matching 10 bases. Germline CDR1 reads SGHNT; CDR2 reads YYREEE (reference sequence). The CDR3 is 16 residues long. V was pared by 0 bases and J by 2 bases, with 5 bases of the junction left unmatched. In nucleotides, the CDR3 is TGTGCCAGCAGCTTGGGCGGACAGGGGGATACCTACGAGCAGTACTTC. Protein sequence: CASSLGGQGDTYEQYF.

The V call is TRBV6-6, the J call TRBJ2-7; no reliable D call. Germline loops: CDR1 MNHNY, CDR2 SVGAGI (reference sequence). V lost 3 bases to trimming and J lost 3 bases, with 9 bases between them. This CDR3 has 13 amino acids. The CDR3, as DNA: TGTGCCAGCAGTTATGGCGGTATCTACGAGCAGTACTTC. It encodes CASSYGGIYEQYF.

The chain joins TRBV15 to TRBJ1-6; TRBD1 might be the D (5 bases). This CDR3 spans 15 amino acids. Trimming took off 1 base at V and 8 bases at J, with 12 bases between the two ends. Per the germline V gene, CDR1 is LNHNV and CDR2 is YYDKDF (reference sequence). CDR3 coding DNA: TGTGCCACCAGCAGAGTCCAGGGATTACATTCACCCCTCCACTTT. Its protein product is CATSRVQGLHSPLHF.

The chain has TRBV19 and TRBJ1-1; 7 positions match TRBD1. J lost 0 bases, V lost 8 bases, and 3 bases had no gene match. Germline values: CDR1 LNHDA, CDR2 SQIVND (reference sequence). This CDR3 is built from 13 residues. CDR3 bases: TGTGCCAGTTGCGACAGGGTGAACACTGAAGCTTTCTTT. Amino acids: CASCDRVNTEAFF.

The V gene is TRBV6-5, the J gene TRBJ1-5, with TRBD1 as a possible D gene (6 bases). CDR1 and CDR2 (germline): MNHEY, SVGAGI. The length of the CDR3 is 16 residues. The ends were cut back, 4 bases at V and 0 bases at J, with 13 bases in the middle. The CDR3 nucleotides are TGTGCCAGCAGTTTACAGGGTCCGTATAGCAATCAGCCCCAGCATTTT. Its protein product is CASSLQGPYSNQPQHF.

The V and J genes are TRBV7-3 and TRBJ2-7, with TRBD1 matching over 7 bases. Germline V lookup: CDR1 SGHTA, CDR2 FQGTGA. This CDR3 spans 13 amino acids. The junction had 6 bases not matched to a gene; V was cut back by 5 bases and J by 5 bases. The CDR3 DNA sequence: TGTGCCAGCAGCCAGACAGGGAAGGACGAGCAGTACTTC. Its protein is CASSQTGKDEQYF. The variable domain in full, with the rest retrieved from reference TRBV7-3 and TRBJ2-7, is GAGVSQTPSNKVTEKGKYVELRCDPISGHTALYWYRQSLGQGPEFLIYFQGTGAADDSGLPNDRFFAVRPEGSVSTLKIQRTERGDSAVYLCASSQTGKDEQYFGPGTRLTVT.

The rearrangement uses TRBV4-3 and TRBJ1-5, with D perhaps TRBD1 (6 bases). Germline assignment: CDR1 LGHNA and CDR2 YSLEER. The CDR3 contains 17 residues. V lost 0 bases to trimming and J lost 1 base, with 13 bases between them. The CDR3 DNA follows: TGCGCCAGCAGCCAAGACCTCGGGGGGGCCAGCAATCAGCCCCAGCATTTT. Translation gives CASSQDLGGASNQPQHF.

This clone was detected once. The rearrangement joins TRBV20-1 to TRBJ1-2; the match to TRBD1 covers 7 bases. Germline CDR1 reads DFQATT; CDR2 reads SNEGSKA (reference sequence). The CDR3 covers 11 residues. V dropped 5 bases and J dropped 14; count of bases not matched to a gene: 11. This CDR3 reads CSALGTEIETF. The CDR3 DNA reads TGCAGTGCTCTAGGGACAGAGATAGAAACCTTC.